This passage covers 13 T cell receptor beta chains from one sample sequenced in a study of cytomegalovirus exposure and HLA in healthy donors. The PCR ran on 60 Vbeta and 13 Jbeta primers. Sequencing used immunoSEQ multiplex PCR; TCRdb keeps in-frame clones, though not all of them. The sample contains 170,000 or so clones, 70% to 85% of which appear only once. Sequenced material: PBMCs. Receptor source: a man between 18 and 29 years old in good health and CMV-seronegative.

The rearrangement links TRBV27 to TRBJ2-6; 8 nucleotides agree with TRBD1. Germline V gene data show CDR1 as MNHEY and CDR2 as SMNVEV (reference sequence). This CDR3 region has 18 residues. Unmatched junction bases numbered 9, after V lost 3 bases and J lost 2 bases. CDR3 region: CASSFHQGARTGANVLTF. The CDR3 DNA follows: TGTGCCAGCAGTTTTCATCAGGGGGCGCGGACTGGGGCCAACGTCCTGACTTTC.

The CDR3 DNA sequence: TGTGCCAGCAGTGACCCAGGACAGGGAGCTTTCTTT. Protein sequence: CASSDPGQGAFF. The V and J genes are TRBV25-1 and TRBJ1-1, with TRBD1 matching 8 bases. CDR3 length: 12 amino acids. Germline assignment: CDR1 MGHDK and CDR2 SYGVNS. The trim removed 3 bases at V and 10 bases at J, leaving 4 bases unmatched.

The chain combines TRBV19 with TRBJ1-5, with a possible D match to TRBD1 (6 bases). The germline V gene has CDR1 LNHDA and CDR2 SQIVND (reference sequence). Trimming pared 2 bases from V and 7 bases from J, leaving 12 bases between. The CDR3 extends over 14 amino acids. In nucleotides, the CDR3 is TGTGCCAGTAGTATACCCCAGGGGTGGCAGCCCCAGCATTTT. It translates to CASSIPQGWQPQHF.

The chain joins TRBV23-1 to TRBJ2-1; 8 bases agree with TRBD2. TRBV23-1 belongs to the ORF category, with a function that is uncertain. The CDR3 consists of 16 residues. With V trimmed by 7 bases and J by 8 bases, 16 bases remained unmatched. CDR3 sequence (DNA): TGCGCCAGCACCGACCTTTCCTGGACTAGCAAACATGAGCAGTTCTTC. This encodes CASTDLSWTSKHEQFF.

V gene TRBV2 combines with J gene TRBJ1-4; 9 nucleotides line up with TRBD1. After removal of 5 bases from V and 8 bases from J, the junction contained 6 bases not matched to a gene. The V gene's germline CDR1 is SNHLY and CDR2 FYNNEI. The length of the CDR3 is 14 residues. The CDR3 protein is CASSPDRGREKLFF. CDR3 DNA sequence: TGTGCCAGCAGTCCCGACAGGGGGAGGGAAAAACTGTTTTTT.

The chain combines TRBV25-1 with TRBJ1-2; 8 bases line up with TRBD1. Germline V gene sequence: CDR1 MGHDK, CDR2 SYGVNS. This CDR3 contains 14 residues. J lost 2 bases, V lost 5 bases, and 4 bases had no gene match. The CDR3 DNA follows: TGTGCCAGCAGTCAGGGGGCTACGAACTATGGCTACACCTTC. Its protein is CASSQGATNYGYTF.

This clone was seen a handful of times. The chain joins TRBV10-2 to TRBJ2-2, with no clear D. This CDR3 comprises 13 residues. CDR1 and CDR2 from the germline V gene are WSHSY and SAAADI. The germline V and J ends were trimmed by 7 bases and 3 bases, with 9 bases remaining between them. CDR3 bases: TGCGCCAGCATCTGTCGGGACACCGGGGAGCTGTTTTTT. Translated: CASICRDTGELFF.

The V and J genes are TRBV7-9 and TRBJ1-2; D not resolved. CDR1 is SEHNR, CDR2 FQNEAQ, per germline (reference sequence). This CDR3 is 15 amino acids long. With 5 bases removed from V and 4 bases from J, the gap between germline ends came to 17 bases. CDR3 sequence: CASSNTHLSSYGYTF. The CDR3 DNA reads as TGTGCCAGCAGCAATACGCACTTGTCATCCTATGGCTACACCTTC. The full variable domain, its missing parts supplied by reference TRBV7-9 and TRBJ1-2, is DTGVSQNPRHKITKRGQNVTFRCDPISEHNRLYWYRQTLGQGPEFLTYFQNEAQLEKSRLLSDRFSAERPKGSFSTLEIQRTEQGDSAMYLCASSNTHLSSYGYTFGSGTRLTVV.

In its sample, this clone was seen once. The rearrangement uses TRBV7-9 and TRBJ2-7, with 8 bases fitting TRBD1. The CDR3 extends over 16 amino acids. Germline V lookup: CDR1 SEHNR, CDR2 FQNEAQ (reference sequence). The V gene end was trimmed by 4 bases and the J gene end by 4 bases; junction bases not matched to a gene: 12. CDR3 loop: CASSSPADRASYEQYF. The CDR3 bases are TGTGCCAGCAGCTCTCCAGCGGACAGGGCATCTTACGAGCAGTACTTC.

CDR3 sequence reads: CASSSEGQGIGELFF. In DNA form, the CDR3 reads TGTGCCAGCAGCTCGGAAGGACAGGGGATCGGGGAGCTGTTTTTT. The chain is built from TRBV9 and TRBJ2-2; 9 positions agree with TRBD1. Trimming removed 4 bases from V and 7 bases from J; junction bases left unmatched: 8. Germline loops: CDR1 SGDLS, CDR2 YYNGEE. The CDR3 runs 15 residues. Full variable domain (missing parts from reference TRBV9 and TRBJ2-2): DSGVTQTPKHLITATGQRVTLRCSPRSGDLSVYWYQQSLDQGLQFLIQYYNGEERAKGNILERFSAQQFPDLHSELNLSSLELGDSALYFCASSSEGQGIGELFFGEGSRLTVL.

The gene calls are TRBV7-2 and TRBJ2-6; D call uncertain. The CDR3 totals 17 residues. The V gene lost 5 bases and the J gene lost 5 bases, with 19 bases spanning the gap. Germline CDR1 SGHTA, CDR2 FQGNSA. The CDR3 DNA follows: TGTGCCAGCAGCGGCAGACAAATGCTGGGTCGGGCCAACGTCCTGACTTTC. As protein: CASSGRQMLGRANVLTF.

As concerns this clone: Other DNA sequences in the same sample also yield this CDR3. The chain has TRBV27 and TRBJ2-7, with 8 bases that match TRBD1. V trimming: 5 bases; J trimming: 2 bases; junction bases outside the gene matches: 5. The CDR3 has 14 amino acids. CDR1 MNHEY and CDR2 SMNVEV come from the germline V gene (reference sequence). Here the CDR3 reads CASSLRQGPYEQYF. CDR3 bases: TGTGCCAGCAGTCTTCGACAGGGGCCCTACGAGCAGTACTTC.

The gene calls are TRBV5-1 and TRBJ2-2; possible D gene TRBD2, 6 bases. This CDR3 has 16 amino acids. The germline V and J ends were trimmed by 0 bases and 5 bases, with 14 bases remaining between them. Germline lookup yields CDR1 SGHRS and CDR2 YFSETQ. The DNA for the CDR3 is TGCGCCAGCAGCTTGGGACCGGGACTGACTACCGGGGAGCTGTTTTTT. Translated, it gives CASSLGPGLTTGELFF.